A single sample is the source of the 25 T cell receptor beta chains below, sequenced in a study of low-dose radiotherapy and immunotherapy resistance in tumors (dated 2022 in TCRdb). First-strand cDNA was synthesized using Superscript III and a set of TRAV- and TRBV-specific primers, so that both TCRalpha and TCRbeta chains were covered. TCRs were amplified for about 22 PCR cycles with Phusion, using a constant-region primer paired with the adapter attached to the V primers. TCRdb ran its own pipeline on the public reads, namely fastp trimming at Q25 and MiXCR clone calling, and kept in-frame beta chains. One record per CDR3 amino acid sequence lists the most common genes and DNA. Present in this sample are around 10,000 distinct CDR3 sequences, approximately 55% of which were seen just once. Jointly, the top ten make up 7% to 8.5% of the sample. These receptors were obtained from a human donor with advanced metastatic prostate, ovarian, gallbladder or colorectal cancer (not recorded which). This table probably holds off-target reads from a library built for another chain.

The rearrangement links TRBV6-6 to TRBJ2-7, with a tentative D call TRBD2 (6 bases). Trimming left V 0 bases short and J 0 bases short, with 6 bases between. In germline, CDR1 is MNHNY, CDR2 SVGAGI (reference sequence). CDR3 length: 14 residues. The CDR3: CASSYSGGSYEQYF. The DNA of the CDR3 is TGTGCCAGCAGTTACTCGGGAGGCTCCTACGAGCAGTACTTC.

In DNA form, the CDR3 reads TGTGCCAGCAGTTCGCCCGGACAGGGTAGAGGCTATGGCTACACCTTC. Translated, it gives CASSSPGQGRGYGYTF. The chain couples TRBV28 to TRBJ1-2; 8 positions match TRBD1. This CDR3 is 16 amino acids long. V was clipped by 4 bases and J by 4 bases; unmatched bases: 11. From germline, CDR1 is MDHEN and CDR2 SYDVKM.

This chain links TRBV6-5 with TRBJ2-2, with 9 bases fitting TRBD1. V trimming: 0 bases; J trimming: 0 bases; junction bases outside the gene matches: 5. CDR1 MNHEY and CDR2 SVGAGI come from the germline V gene. CDR3 length: 18 amino acids. CDR3 DNA sequence: TGTGCCAGCAGTTACTCGCCTAACAGGGGGCCGAACACCGGGGAGCTGTTTTTT. It is translated as CASSYSPNRGPNTGELFF.

This chain uses TRBV29-1 with TRBJ1-2, with 8 bases that match TRBD1. There are 13 residues in the CDR3. Trimming at V came to 6 bases and at J to 6 bases, leaving 9 bases not matched to a gene. In germline, CDR1 is SQVTM, CDR2 ANQGSEA. CDR3 amino acids: CSVKQGVADGYTF. CDR3 DNA: TGCAGCGTGAAACAGGGGGTCGCGGATGGCTACACCTTC.

The CDR3 coding sequence is TGTGCCAGCAGCCGGGGACACGCGAACACCGGGGAGCTGTTTTTT. Translation: CASSRGHANTGELFF. The V gene is TRBV12-3 or TRBV12-4, the J gene TRBJ2-2; a possible D gene is TRBD1 (6 bases). Trimming shortened V by 6 bases and J by 0 bases, and 11 bases separated the two germline ends. This CDR3 is 15 amino acids long.

CDR3 in amino acids: CASSLMGAAGNTIYF. For the CDR3, the DNA is TGCGCCAGCAGCTTGATGGGGGCGGCTGGAAACACCATATATTTT. The rearrangement uses TRBV5-1 and TRBJ1-3; possible D gene TRBD1, 6 bases. Trimming cost V 1 base and J 2 bases, with 10 bases left between them. Germline-derived CDR1 and CDR2 are SGHRS and YFSETQ. This CDR3 is 15 amino acids long. Drawing the rest from reference TRBV5-1 and TRBJ1-3, the complete variable domain is KAGVTQTPRYLIKTRGQQVTLSCSPISGHRSVSWYQQTPGQGLQFLFEYFSETQRNKGNFPGRFSGRQFSNSRSEMNVSTLELGDSALYLCASSLMGAAGNTIYFGEGSWLTVV.

This clonotype was observed a handful of times. The chain joins TRBV3-1 to TRBJ2-2; 9 nucleotides align to TRBD2. This CDR3 spans 15 amino acids. Germline V gene sequence: CDR1 LGHDT, CDR2 YNNKEL (reference sequence). With 4 bases clipped from V and 5 bases from J, the junction kept 5 bases outside the gene matches. CDR3 in amino acids: CASSPRGGRTGELFF. The CDR3 DNA follows: TGTGCCAGCAGCCCGCGGGGGGGCCGGACCGGGGAGCTGTTTTTT.

This rearrangement joins TRBV6-8 to TRBJ2-2; TRBD1 matches 9 bases. With 7 bases clipped from V and 2 bases from J, the junction kept 5 bases outside the gene matches. The CDR3 contains 15 residues. Germline V CDR1 and CDR2: MNHGY, SAAAGT. This CDR3 reads CASTPGQGNTGELFF. Here the CDR3 DNA reads TGTGCCAGCACCCCGGGACAGGGAAACACCGGGGAGCTGTTTTTT.

A word on this clonotype: Given the absence of the conserved phenylalanine or tryptophan at the CDR3 end, a read error is likely. J is TRBJ2-3 and V is TRBV2; TRBD1 matches at 10 bases. This CDR3 comprises 15 residues. The germline V gene has CDR1 SNHLY and CDR2 FYNNEI. With V trimmed by 5 bases and J by 2 bases, 4 bases remained unmatched. The CDR3 DNA sequence: TGTGCCAGCAGTCCCGGGACAGGGGCCACAGATACGCAGTATATT. Encoded protein: CASSPGTGATDTQYI.

The chain recombines TRBV29-1 with TRBJ2-5; tentative D call: TRBD1 (5 bases). Germline V gives CDR1 SQVTM, CDR2 ANQGSEA. The CDR3 sequence is 11 residues long. The germline V and J ends were trimmed by 3 bases and 3 bases, with 5 bases remaining between them. In DNA, the CDR3 is TGCAGCGTTGACAGGGAAGAGACCCAGTACTTC. Protein: CSVDREETQYF.

DNA of the CDR3: TGTGCCAGCTCACCAAGTGACGCATTTAGGGGCTACACCTTC. Protein sequence: CASSPSDAFRGYTF. The V and J genes are TRBV18 and TRBJ1-2; D not resolved. Germline CDR1 is KGHSH and CDR2 is LQKENI. With 2 bases removed from V and 8 bases from J, the gap between germline ends came to 15 bases. This CDR3 is built from 14 residues. Full variable domain (rest looked up from reference TRBV18 and TRBJ1-2): NAGVMQNPRHLVRRRGQEARLRCSPMKGHSHVYWYRQLPEEGLKFMVYLQKENIIDESGMPKERFSAEFPKEGPSILRIQQVVRGDSAAYFCASSPSDAFRGYTFGSGTRLTVV.

The table lists this clonotype with a few counts. The V gene is TRBV9, the J gene TRBJ2-3; a possible D gene is TRBD2 (6 bases). Deletions cut 3 bases from V and 2 bases from J, with 10 bases between. The CDR3 contains 14 residues. Per germline, CDR1 SGDLS and CDR2 YYNGEE. The CDR3 loop reads CASSGGDFTDTQYF. As DNA, the CDR3 is TGTGCCAGCAGCGGAGGGGACTTCACAGATACGCAGTATTTT.

The chain joins TRBV19 to TRBJ1-5, with D possibly being TRBD1 (6 bases). Germline CDR1 is LNHDA and CDR2 is SQIVND (reference sequence). CDR3 length: 14 residues. V lost 7 bases to trimming and J lost 8 bases, with 18 bases between them. The CDR3 sequence: CASTGLGQGKPQHF. For the CDR3, the DNA is TGTGCCAGTACAGGATTGGGGCAGGGGAAGCCCCAGCATTTT.

The V and J genes are TRBV29-1 and TRBJ1-2; D is ambiguous. CDR1 is SQVTM and CDR2 is ANQGSEA in the germline V gene. Trimming removed 3 bases at V and 4 bases at J, with 9 bases between. The CDR3 covers 12 residues. The CDR3 here is CSVEGGLYGYTF. CDR3 nucleotide sequence: TGCAGCGTTGAGGGCGGTCTCTATGGCTACACCTTC.

The chain joins TRBV29-1 to TRBJ2-1, with 12 bases lining up with TRBD2. This CDR3 contains 15 residues. Germline CDR1 and CDR2: SQVTM and ANQGSEA. J gave up 9 bases and V 6 bases, and 12 bases lay outside the gene matches. The CDR3 loop is CSVVRLAGEGSEQFF. CDR3 bases: TGCAGCGTGGTCAGACTAGCGGGAGAGGGTAGTGAGCAGTTCTTC.

This chain links TRBV19 with TRBJ1-3, with unresolved D. The V gene's germline CDR1 is LNHDA and CDR2 SQIVND (reference sequence). The CDR3 length is 15 residues. Trimming took off 3 bases at V and 0 bases at J, with 9 bases between the two ends. The CDR3 spells CASSMARVSGNTIYF. CDR3 sequence (DNA): TGTGCCAGTAGTATGGCGCGGGTCTCTGGAAACACCATATATTTT. Complete variable domain (other parts from reference TRBV19 and TRBJ1-3): DGGITQSPKYLFRKEGQNVTLSCEQNLNHDAMYWYRQDPGQGLRLIYYSQIVNDFQKGDIAEGYSVSREKKESFPLTVTSAQKNPTAFYLCASSMARVSGNTIYFGEGSWLTVV.

V gene TRBV20-1 combines with J gene TRBJ2-5; maybe TRBD2 (5 bases). Germline CDR1 reads DFQATT; CDR2 reads SNEGSKA (reference sequence). The CDR3 has 11 residues. With 5 bases removed from V and 7 bases from J, the gap between germline ends came to 11 bases. CDR3 residues: CSARSEGTQYF. The DNA for the CDR3 is TGCAGTGCTCGCTCCGAGGGGACCCAGTACTTC.

The gene calls are TRBV5-1 and TRBJ2-1, with D uncertain. V was shortened by 3 bases and J by 9 bases, with 13 bases between the two germline ends. This CDR3 has 13 residues. The germline CDR1 and CDR2 sequences are SGHRS and YFSETQ. CDR3: CASSWLVVGEQFF. The DNA for the CDR3 is TGCGCCAGCAGCTGGCTAGTAGTGGGTGAGCAGTTCTTC.

The V gene is TRBV2, the J gene TRBJ2-2, with D unresolved. The CDR3 totals 12 residues. The V gene lost 8 bases and the J gene lost 5 bases, with 9 bases spanning the gap. Germline V gene lookup returns CDR1 SNHLY and CDR2 FYNNEI. The CDR3 reads CASEYNTGELFF. The CDR3 DNA reads as TGTGCCAGCGAATATAATACCGGGGAGCTGTTTTTT.

The chain is built from TRBV6-5 and TRBJ1-5, with 9 nucleotides matching TRBD1. J gave up 3 bases and V 6 bases, and 6 bases lay outside the gene matches. The CDR3 length is 15 residues. Germline CDR1 is MNHEY and CDR2 is SVGAGI. As DNA, the CDR3 is TGTGCCAGCAGAACCGGGACAGGGCACAATCAGCCCCAGCATTTT. Encoded protein: CASRTGTGHNQPQHF.

The count of this clonotype is one. The genes are TRBV28 and TRBJ2-3; D may be TRBD1 or TRBD2 (6 bases each). The CDR3 runs to 14 residues. CDR1 and CDR2 (germline): MDHEN, SYDVKM. V was pared by 3 bases and J by 6 bases, with 13 bases between. CDR3 sequence: CASSLKGGGDTQYF. For the CDR3, the DNA is TGTGCCAGCAGTTTGAAGGGGGGCGGGGATACGCAGTATTTT.

The CDR3 loop reads CSVGTTGMGTEAFF. For the CDR3, the DNA is TGCAGCGTTGGTACGACAGGGATGGGCACTGAAGCTTTCTTT. The chain carries TRBV29-1 and TRBJ1-1, with 7 bases fitting TRBD1. The CDR3 is made up of 14 amino acids. The germline V gene encodes CDR1 SQVTM and CDR2 ANQGSEA. V was pared by 4 bases and J by 4 bases, with 9 bases of the junction left unmatched.

This chain links TRBV20-1 with TRBJ2-1; D is unresolved. Germline-derived CDR1 and CDR2 are DFQATT and SNEGSKA (reference sequence). Trimming pared 5 bases from V and 3 bases from J, leaving 14 bases between. The CDR3 loop spans 14 amino acids. The CDR3 loop is CSAADSTLYNEQFF. For the CDR3, the DNA is TGCAGTGCTGCCGACTCAACGCTCTACAATGAGCAGTTCTTC.

This clonotype came up a few times. DNA of the CDR3: TGCGCCAGCAGCTCGACCGGGATGGGCACAGATACGCAGTATTTT. Its protein is CASSSTGMGTDTQYF. The chain links TRBV5-1 to TRBJ2-3; possibly TRBD2 for D (5 bases). CDR1 is SGHRS, CDR2 YFSETQ, per germline. This CDR3 is 15 amino acids long. The V end was cut by 3 bases, the J end by 1 base, with 12 bases between.

The chain employs TRBV5-4 and TRBJ1-1; D unresolved. V was clipped by 1 base and J by 1 base, with 5 bases between them. The length of the CDR3 is 13 residues. The germline gives CDR1 SGHNT, CDR2 YYREEE (reference sequence). In nucleotides, the CDR3 is TGTGCCAGCAGCTTGACAGCGAACACTGAAGCTTTCTTT. Its protein product is CASSLTANTEAFF.